The 14 T cell receptor beta chains reported below all come from one sample, sequenced in a study of blood T cell repertoires in COVID-19 (dated by TCRdb to 2018 to 2020). The protocol used for the library was the immunoSEQ multiplex PCR assay. Here the immuneACCESS table is served through TCRdb, limited to in-frame sequences with V and J called. Missing clones are a known gap in these copies; in checked studies unresolved V genes cover under half, and the rest lacks a known reason. The sample includes over 20,000 clones, with almost 90% observed a single time. The ten largest make up roughly 16% of the sample. The specimen was peripheral blood. These receptors all come from a man in his 70s with acute or convalescent COVID-19.

In its sample, this clone is medium-sized. The V gene is TRBV7-8, the J gene TRBJ1-5; TRBD1 might be the D (6 bases). The CDR3 is 15 amino acids. Germline-derived CDR1 and CDR2 are SGHVS and FQNEAQ. The ends were cut back, 1 base at V and 6 bases at J, with 13 bases in the middle. CDR3 sequence: CASSLVIQGGQPQHF. As DNA, the CDR3 is TGTGCCAGCAGCTTAGTGATACAGGGCGGTCAGCCCCAGCATTTT.

The chain joins TRBV27 to TRBJ2-1, with D perhaps matching TRBD2 (6 bases). The CDR3 loop spans 16 amino acids. The V end lost 7 bases, the J end lost 0 bases, and 16 bases lay between the germline ends. Germline V gives CDR1 MNHEY, CDR2 SMNVEV (reference sequence). The CDR3 sequence is CASNPLAVGSYNEQFF. The CDR3 nucleotides read TGTGCCAGCAACCCTTTAGCGGTGGGCTCCTACAATGAGCAGTTCTTC.

The chain is built from TRBV7-3 and TRBJ2-2; D remains ambiguous. Germline CDR1 SGHTA, CDR2 FQGTGA. This CDR3 contains 13 residues. V lost 5 bases, J lost 5 bases, and 9 bases lay in between. The CDR3 sequence: CASSPQRTGELFF. The CDR3 nucleotides are TGTGCCAGCAGCCCCCAACGGACCGGGGAGCTGTTTTTT.

The V call is TRBV6-2 or TRBV6-3, the J call TRBJ2-5, with D unresolved. Trimming removed 0 bases at V and 0 bases at J, with 8 bases between. The CDR3 has 15 residues. The germline gives CDR1 MNHEY, CDR2 SVGEGT. Here the CDR3 reads CASSYSTVYQETQYF. As DNA, the CDR3 is TGTGCCAGCAGTTACTCGACTGTTTACCAAGAGACCCAGTACTTC.

The chain joins TRBV4-3 to TRBJ1-3; 7 bases match TRBD1. J was trimmed by 0 bases and V by 1 base; bases with no gene match: 6. CDR3 length: 17 residues. In germline, CDR1 is LGHNA, CDR2 YSLEER. The CDR3 sequence is CASSQVPTGDSGNTIYF. The DNA for the CDR3 is TGCGCCAGCAGCCAAGTTCCTACAGGGGACTCTGGAAACACCATATATTTT.

The chain combines TRBV18 with TRBJ2-5; D not certain. The germline gives CDR1 KGHSH, CDR2 LQKENI. The CDR3 sequence is 13 residues long. The ends were cut back, 2 bases at V and 5 bases at J, with 9 bases in the middle. CDR3 nucleotide sequence: TGTGCCAGCTCACCAGGTTCTGGCGAGACCCAGTACTTC. Translating gives CASSPGSGETQYF.

This chain joins TRBV9 and TRBJ2-4, with a weak D call TRBD2 (5 bases). Germline values: CDR1 SGDLS, CDR2 YYNGEE. The V and J ends lost 4 bases and 2 bases respectively, with 16 bases between them. The CDR3 is made up of 16 amino acids. The CDR3: CASSPRGQPTKNIQYF. The CDR3, as DNA: TGTGCCAGCAGCCCCCGGGGTCAGCCCACCAAAAACATTCAGTACTTC.

The V call is TRBV5-1, the J call TRBJ2-7, with no clear D. Germline loops: CDR1 SGHRS, CDR2 YFSETQ. Trimming left V 2 bases short and J 3 bases short, with 18 bases between. The CDR3 has 16 amino acids. The CDR3 nucleotides read TGCGCCAGCAGCTTAGAAGTTGGTGGCAGATACTACGAGCAGTACTTC. It translates to CASSLEVGGRYYEQYF.

V gene TRBV19 combines with J gene TRBJ2-5; tentatively, D is TRBD1 (6 bases). Germline V CDR1 and CDR2: LNHDA, SQIVND (reference sequence). CDR3 size: 14 residues. With 6 bases removed from V and 1 base from J, the gap between germline ends came to 12 bases. The CDR3 here is CASRSPGVQETQYF. The CDR3 DNA reads as TGTGCCAGTAGGAGCCCAGGGGTCCAAGAGACCCAGTACTTC.

The gene calls are TRBV5-6 and TRBJ2-3, with unresolved D. The CDR3 is 13 amino acids. The germline CDR1 and CDR2 sequences are SGHDT and YYEEEE. V was clipped by 0 bases and J by 4 bases, with 6 bases between them. The CDR3 loop is CASSLGGADTQYF. CDR3 DNA: TGTGCCAGCAGCTTGGGAGGCGCAGATACGCAGTATTTT.

This chain connects TRBV7-2 to TRBJ1-2; D call uncertain. This CDR3 is built from 12 residues. The V gene's germline CDR1 is SGHTA and CDR2 FQGNSA. V was clipped by 5 bases and J by 6 bases, with 10 bases between them. The CDR3 region is CASSRTRDGYTF. In nucleotides, the CDR3 is TGTGCCAGCAGCCGTACGAGGGATGGCTACACCTTC. Full variable domain (remainder filled in from reference TRBV7-2 and TRBJ1-2): GAGVSQSPSNKVTEKGKDVELRCDPISGHTALYWYRQSLGQGLEFLIYFQGNSAPDKSGLPSDRFSAERTGGSVSTLTIQRTQQEDSAVYLCASSRTRDGYTFGSGTRLTVV.

V usage is TRBV21-1 and J usage is TRBJ2-7; the table names TRBD1, a call not compared with the DNA. TRBV21-1 is a documented pseudogene. There are 19 residues in the CDR3. CDR3 loop: CASSILDRDEKNESYEQYF. The CDR3 region has the DNA TGTGCCAGCAGCATATTGGACAGGGATGAAAAAAACGAATCCTACGAGCAGTACTTC.

This clone has just one count. The V gene is TRBV9, the J gene TRBJ2-7; 9 positions agree with TRBD2. With V trimmed by 0 bases and J by 3 bases, 4 bases remained unmatched. The CDR3 runs to 15 residues. The germline CDR1 and CDR2 sequences are SGDLS and YYNGEE. The CDR3 coding sequence is TGTGCCAGCAGCGTAGGTGGTAGCGGGAGCTACGAGCAGTACTTC. Translating gives CASSVGGSGSYEQYF.

This chain connects TRBV28 to TRBJ1-5; 8 bases line up with TRBD1. Trimming took 1 base from V and 5 from J; bases not matched to a gene: 1. The CDR3 is made up of 14 amino acids. The V gene's germline CDR1 is MDHEN and CDR2 SYDVKM. The CDR3 sequence: CASSLSGGYQPQHF. The DNA for the CDR3 is TGTGCCAGCAGTTTATCAGGGGGCTATCAGCCCCAGCATTTT. Variable domain in full (rest from reference TRBV28 and TRBJ1-5): DVKVTQSSRYLVKRTGEKVFLECVQDMDHENMFWYRQDPGLGLRLIYFSYDVKMKEKGDIPEGYSVSREKKERFSLILESASTNQTSMYLCASSLSGGYQPQHFGDGTRLSIL.